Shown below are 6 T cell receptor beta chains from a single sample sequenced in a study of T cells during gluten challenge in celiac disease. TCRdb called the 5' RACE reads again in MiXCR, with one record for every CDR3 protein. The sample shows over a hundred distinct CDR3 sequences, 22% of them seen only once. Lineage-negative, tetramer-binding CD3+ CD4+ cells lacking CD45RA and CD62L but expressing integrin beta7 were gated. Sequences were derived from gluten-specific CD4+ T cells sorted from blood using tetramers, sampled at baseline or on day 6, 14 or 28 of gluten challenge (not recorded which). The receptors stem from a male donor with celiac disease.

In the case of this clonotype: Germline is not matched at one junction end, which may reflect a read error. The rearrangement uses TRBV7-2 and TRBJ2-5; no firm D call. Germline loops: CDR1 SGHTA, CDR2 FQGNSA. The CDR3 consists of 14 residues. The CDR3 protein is CASNPGLLRETQYF. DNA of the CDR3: TGTGCCAGCAACCCCGGCCTTTTAAGAGAGACACAGTACTTC. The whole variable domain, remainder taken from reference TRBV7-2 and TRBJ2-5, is GAGVSQSPSNKVTEKGKDVELRCDPISGHTALYWYRQSLGQGLEFLIYFQGNSAPDKSGLPSDRFSAERTGGSVSTLTIQRTQQEDSAVYLCASNPGLLRETQYFGPGTRLLVL.

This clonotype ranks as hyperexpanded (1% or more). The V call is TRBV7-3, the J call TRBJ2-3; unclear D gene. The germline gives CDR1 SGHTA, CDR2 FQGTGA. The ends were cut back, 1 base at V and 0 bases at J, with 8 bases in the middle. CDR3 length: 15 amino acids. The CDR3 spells CASSLRSTSTDTQYF. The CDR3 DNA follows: TGTGCCAGCAGCTTAAGGTCTACTAGCACAGATACGCAGTATTTT.

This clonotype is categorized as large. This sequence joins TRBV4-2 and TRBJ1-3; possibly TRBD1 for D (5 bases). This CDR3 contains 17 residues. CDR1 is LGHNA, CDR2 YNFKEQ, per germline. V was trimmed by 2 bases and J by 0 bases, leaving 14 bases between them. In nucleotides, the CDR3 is TGTGCCAGCAGCCAATCGGGGGGGGTGACCTCTGGAAACACCATATATTTT. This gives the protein CASSQSGGVTSGNTIYF.

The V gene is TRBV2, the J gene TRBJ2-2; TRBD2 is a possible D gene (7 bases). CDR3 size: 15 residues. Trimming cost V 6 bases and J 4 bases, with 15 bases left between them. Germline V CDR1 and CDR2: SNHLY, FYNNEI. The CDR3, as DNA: TGTGCCAGCAGCCTCCGGGGGGCAAGCACCGGGGAGCTGTTTTTT. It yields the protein CASSLRGASTGELFF.

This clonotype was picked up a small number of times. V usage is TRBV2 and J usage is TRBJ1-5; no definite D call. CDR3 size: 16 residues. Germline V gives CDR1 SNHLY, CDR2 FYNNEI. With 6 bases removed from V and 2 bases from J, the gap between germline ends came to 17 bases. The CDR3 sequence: CASREGVWRGNQPQHF. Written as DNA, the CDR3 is TGTGCCAGCAGGGAGGGAGTCTGGCGGGGCAATCAGCCCCAGCATTTT.

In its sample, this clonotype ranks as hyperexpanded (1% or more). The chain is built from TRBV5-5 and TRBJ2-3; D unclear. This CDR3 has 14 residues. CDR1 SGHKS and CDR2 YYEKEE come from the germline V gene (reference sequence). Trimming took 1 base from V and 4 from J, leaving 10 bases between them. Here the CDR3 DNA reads TGTGCCAGCAGCTTGTGGCAGCAGCCAGATACGCAGTATTTT. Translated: CASSLWQQPDTQYF.